Sequencing of this T cell receptor (beta chain) was carried out in a study of PD-1 blockade in classical Hodgkin lymphoma. Time point indicated: newly diagnosed, previously untreated cHL patient sample. The CDR3 extends over 15 amino acids. Trimming took off 0 bases at V and 5 bases at J, with 12 bases between the two ends. Germline CDR1 is SGHTA and CDR2 is FQGTGA. Details on this clone: What it binds is unknown.

Data came from immunoSEQ multiplex PCR; TCRdb stores just in-frame clones and leaves some out. The profile shows about 15,000 clones, just under 85% of them singletons. Study-wide points: Underlying causes for the observed repertoire differences were not defined, possibly disease activity or prior therapy.

The V and J genes are TRBV7-3 and TRBJ2-3, with D possibly matching TRBD2 (6 bases). The sequence came from a human donor with classical Hodgkin lymphoma. Specimen: peripheral blood mononuclear cells (PBMCs). CDR3 protein: CASSLTGSYGDTQYF. As DNA, the CDR3 is TGTGCCAGCAGCTTAACCGGGAGTTATGGAGATACGCAGTATTTT.